One sample yielded the 14 T cell receptor beta chains listed below, sequenced in a study of T-cell memory formation after mild COVID-19. TCRdb analysed the 5' RACE reads with MiXCR anew, one entry per CDR3 protein. The sample has 130,000 to 150,000 distinct CDR3 sequences, about 5.7% seen once. Source material: PBMCs or a T cell subset sorted from them (not recorded which). The receptors were gathered from an adult woman who had mild COVID-19 (a few samples of this study predate the infection). Cell type and time point are not known.

The sample holds many counts of this clonotype. One junction end does not reproduce the germline sequence, and a read error may be involved. The rearrangement links TRBV5-1 to TRBJ1-1; perhaps TRBD1 as D (5 bases). This CDR3 is built from 14 residues. Germline lookup yields CDR1 SGHRS and CDR2 YFSETQ. Here the CDR3 reads CASSLGVGNTEAFF. CDR3 sequence (DNA): TGTGCCAGCAGCTTGGGGGTGGGAAACACTGAAGCTTTCTTT. Together with reference TRBV5-1 and TRBJ1-1, the CDR3 gives the full variable domain: KAGVTQTPRYLIKTRGQQVTLSCSPISGHRSVSWYQQTPGQGLQFLFEYFSETQRNKGNFPGRFSGRQFSNSRSEMNVSTLELGDSALYLCASSLGVGNTEAFFGQGTRLTVV.

There are many counts of this clonotype. This chain joins TRBV4-1 and TRBJ2-1; 13 bases are a match to TRBD2. V shed 4 bases, J shed 0 bases, and the junction held 12 bases outside the gene matches. Germline assignment: CDR1 MGHRA and CDR2 YSYEKL. The CDR3 runs 20 residues. The CDR3 region has the DNA TGCGCCAGCAGCCCGCGGTGGGGACTAGCGGGGCCTGGCTCCTACAATGAGCAGTTCTTC. Translating gives CASSPRWGLAGPGSYNEQFF.

Only a few counts were recorded for this clonotype. The chain has TRBV24-1 and TRBJ1-2, with D tentatively TRBD1 (5 bases). The CDR3 extends over 12 amino acids. The germline V gene encodes CDR1 KGHDR and CDR2 SFDVKD. V was clipped by 3 bases and J by 7 bases, with 8 bases between them. CDR3 region: CATSDPRVGYTF. CDR3 in DNA: TGTGCCACCAGTGATCCCAGGGTTGGCTACACCTTC.

The chain uses TRBV5-1 and TRBJ2-7, with 9 nucleotides matching TRBD1. The CDR3 has 17 amino acids. From germline, CDR1 is SGHRS and CDR2 YFSETQ. Unmatched junction bases numbered 13, after V lost 2 bases and J lost 4 bases. CDR3 loop: CASSFRDRARGIYEQYF. DNA of the CDR3: TGCGCCAGCAGCTTTCGGGACAGGGCAAGGGGCATATACGAGCAGTACTTC.

The chain recombines TRBV5-1 with TRBJ2-5; TRBD1 is a possible D gene (6 bases). Trimming removed 4 bases at V and 5 bases at J, with 12 bases between. CDR3 length equals 13 residues. Per the germline V gene, CDR1 is SGHRS and CDR2 is YFSETQ. For the CDR3, the DNA is TGCGCCAGCAGCCGGGCAGGGGTTGAGACCCAGTACTTC. Protein sequence: CASSRAGVETQYF.

The gene calls are TRBV7-2 and TRBJ2-5, with 7 positions matching TRBD2. The CDR3 is made up of 18 amino acids. The V and J ends lost 1 base and 2 bases, in that order; junction bases with no gene match: 13. Per the germline V gene, CDR1 is SGHTA and CDR2 is FQGNSA. The CDR3 coding sequence is TGTGCCAGCAGCTTAGATCGCTTAAAAGCGGGACTGCAAGAGACCCAGTACTTC. Translated: CASSLDRLKAGLQETQYF.

This rearrangement joins TRBV18 to TRBJ1-1, with D possibly TRBD1 on 5 matching bases. The V and J ends lost 4 bases and 2 bases respectively, with 11 bases between them. Germline assignment: CDR1 KGHSH and CDR2 LQKENI. This CDR3 comprises 14 residues. The CDR3: CASSLDIFNTEAFF. CDR3 sequence (DNA): TGTGCCAGCTCACTGGACATCTTTAACACTGAAGCTTTCTTT.

This clonotype was seen a few times. CDR3: CASSLDGTSGANVLTF. In DNA form, the CDR3 reads TGTGCCAGCAGCTTGGACGGGACATCTGGGGCCAACGTCCTGACTTTC. The chain couples TRBV5-5 to TRBJ2-6; D may be TRBD1 (6 bases). This CDR3 is built from 16 residues. Germline lookup yields CDR1 SGHKS and CDR2 YYEKEE (reference sequence). V lost 0 bases and J 1 base, leaving 8 bases between the germline ends.

This clonotype has only a few counts. The chain recombines TRBV20-1 with TRBJ2-3, with D uncertain. Germline values: CDR1 DFQATT, CDR2 SNEGSKA (reference sequence). The CDR3 has 11 residues. The V gene lost 3 bases and the J gene lost 3 bases, with 4 bases spanning the gap. The CDR3, as DNA: TGCAGTGCTAGGGCAACAGATACGCAGTATTTT. Translating it yields CSARATDTQYF.

This clonotype came up a few times. The J gene is TRBJ1-2, the V gene TRBV7-2; 9 nucleotides line up with TRBD1. V lost 3 bases, J lost 4 bases, and 3 bases stayed unmatched. The CDR3 consists of 14 residues. Germline CDR1 is SGHTA and CDR2 is FQGNSA. DNA of the CDR3: TGTGCCAGCAGCTTTTCGGGACAGGGCTATGGCTACACCTTC. Its translation is CASSFSGQGYGYTF.

This clonotype was detected many times. The rearrangement links TRBV3-1 to TRBJ2-3; D not certain. V was cut by 4 bases and J by 5 bases, with 10 bases left in between. The CDR3 has 13 amino acids. Germline CDR1 reads LGHDT; CDR2 reads YNNKEL (reference sequence). The CDR3 region is CASSRWAQDTQYF. The CDR3 DNA follows: TGTGCCAGCAGCCGGTGGGCCCAAGATACGCAGTATTTT.

The rearrangement links TRBV7-9 to TRBJ1-1; D is unresolved. This CDR3 is 11 amino acids long. Germline V gene data show CDR1 as SEHNR and CDR2 as FQNEAQ (reference sequence). Trimming took 9 bases from V and 6 from J, leaving 11 bases between them. CDR3 in amino acids: CASAQFSEAFF. CDR3 in DNA: TGTGCCAGTGCCCAATTCTCTGAAGCTTTCTTT.

V usage is TRBV7-9 and J usage is TRBJ1-2; perhaps TRBD1 as D (5 bases). The V end was cut by 4 bases, the J end by 4 bases, with 13 bases between. Germline V CDR1 and CDR2: SEHNR, FQNEAQ (reference sequence). The CDR3 is 14 residues long. The CDR3 loop reads CASSWDGEVYGYTF. CDR3 bases: TGTGCCAGCAGCTGGGACGGTGAGGTCTATGGCTACACCTTC.

This clonotype was seen ten or more times. This rearrangement joins TRBV30 to TRBJ2-4; D uncertain. This CDR3 has 16 residues. Trimming shortened V by 2 bases and J by 0 bases, and 14 bases separated the two germline ends. The germline V gene has CDR1 GTSNPN and CDR2 SVGIG (reference sequence). Here the CDR3 reads CAWSNKERLAKNIQYF. The CDR3 DNA follows: TGTGCCTGGAGTAATAAGGAGAGACTAGCCAAAAACATTCAGTACTTC.